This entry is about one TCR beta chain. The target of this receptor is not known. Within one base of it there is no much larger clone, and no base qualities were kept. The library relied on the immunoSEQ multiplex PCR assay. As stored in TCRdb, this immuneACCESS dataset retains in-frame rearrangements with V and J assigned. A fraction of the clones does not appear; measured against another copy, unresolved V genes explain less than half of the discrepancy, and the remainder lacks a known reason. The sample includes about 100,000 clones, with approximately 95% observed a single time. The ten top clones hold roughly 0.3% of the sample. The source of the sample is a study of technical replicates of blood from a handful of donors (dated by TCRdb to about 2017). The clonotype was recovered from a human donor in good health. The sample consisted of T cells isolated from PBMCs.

The sequenced DNA is TGTGCCAGCAGCTCACCGAAACAGGGCCTGTACACAGATACGCAGTATTTT. This gives the protein CASSSPKQGLYTDTQYF. The sequence joins TRBV7-6 to TRBJ2-3, with TRBD1 tentatively as D gene (6 bases match). Including cysteine and phenylalanine, the CDR3 has 17 amino acids. Solely the CDR3 DNA is kept, with 51 bases framed from the first base. From the germline V gene, CDR1 is SGHVS and CDR2 is FNYEAQ. Trimming costs V 4 bases and J 2 bases, and their ends lie 19 bases apart. With the portions outside the CDR3 filled from the reference TRBV7-6 and TRBJ2-3 genes, the complete variable region becomes GAGVSQSPRYKVTKRGQDVALRCDPISGHVSLYWYRQALGQGPEFLTYFNYEAQQDKSGLPNDRFSAERPEGSISTLTIQRTEQRDSAMYRCASSSPKQGLYTDTQYFGPGTRLTVL.